This paragraph covers one T cell receptor beta chain sequence. The antigen it binds to is not known. The input lacks base qualities; no much larger clone sits a single base away. The data derive from a study of shared clonotypes between healthy human individuals (dated by TCRdb to between 2020 and 2021). Study-wide context: The cohort comprised a couple of women and a few men aged 18 to 49 years. Per donor, leukapheresis produced somewhere between about 0.94 and 8.9 billion PBMCs. Per donor, three plates each were used for CD4 naive and CD4 memory, two for CD8 naive, and one for CD8 memory. To increase sequencing depth and limit assay-specific biases, different laboratories used diverse techniques to prepare libraries and sequence TCR repertoires. To estimate repertoire size and how much clonotypes are shared between individuals, the study performed deep sequencing of blood TCR repertoires from five healthy adults.

General study outcomes and caveats: When a handful of donors were compared, the shared fraction of clonotypes was roughly 5% for naive CD4, around 3.5% for naive CD8, 2.3% for memory CD4, and under 0.5% for memory CD8. The genetic and exposure-history diversity represented was limited by the small number of donors. Estimated clonotype richness was generally larger for naive than for memory subsets. Clonotypes shared by all four sorted-subset donors showed higher generation probabilities than non-shared clonotypes. Pairwise subsampling led to the expectation that sequencing depth would affect the degree of clonotype sharing among donors. Even with the large sequencing depth, rarefaction of the sorted-subset datasets indicated that sequencing was incomplete. Sampling was limited to blood, and TCR repertoires in tissue likely differ from TCR repertoires in blood.

The germline V gene encodes CDR1 SGHAT and CDR2 FQNNGV. The CDR3, cysteine through phenylalanine, is 16 amino acids long. Of the read, only the CDR3 DNA is kept; its 48 bases are in frame from base 1. V is pruned by 4 bases and J by 5 bases, leaving 8 bases of the junction without a gene match. The donors were healthy, HIV-negative adults who had no recently reported acute infections or vaccinations. Only Caucasian adults living in Nashville, Tennessee, USA were represented among the donors. CD8 memory samples were composed of magnetically selected CD45RO+ cells combined with CCR7-negative CD45RA+ effector memory (TemRA) cells. Blood was obtained by leukapheresis, after which PBMCs were separated by Ficoll-Histopaque density gradient centrifugation and cryopreserved in liquid nitrogen vapor phase. Analytical flow cytometry was used to check the purity and quantity of every magnetically sorted T cell population. Each sorted fraction had its genomic DNA isolated and then quantified by UV absorbance on a Nanodrop 2000c.

Using the deep immunoSEQ assay, multiplex PCR amplified TCR CDR3 regions from genomic DNA. Extracted genomic DNA from each cell subset was spread evenly across all wells of several immunoSEQ 96-well plates, with each plate serving as a replicate. For sorted subsets, roughly 200 ng of genomic DNA, equivalent to 30,000 or so T cell genomes, went into each replicate PCR. Purified libraries were quantified with a Qubit 3.0 fluorometer, sized on a Bioanalyzer 2100, and re-quantified with the KAPA Library Quantification kit. A separate single-read 150-cycle Illumina NextSeq 550 flow cell was used to sequence each immunoSEQ 96-well plate. The authors processed their data as follows. Because the immunoSEQ output held only junctional sequences and lacked quality scores, the filtering could not match the filtering applied to full-length reads. Sequences were annotated with PyIR, a Python wrapper for IgBLAST v1.9, and V/J genes and CDR3 were assigned using IMGT germline references. Reads were filtered out if the reads had weak V/J assignments (E-value above 1e-6), no CDR3, stop codons, out-of-frame junctions, or ambiguous translated residues. V3J clonotypes were defined by identical inferred V gene, J gene, and CDR3 amino acid sequence. Percentage overlap between repertoires was computed as shared unique clonotypes divided by the size of the smaller repertoire. Richness of each repertoire was evaluated using RTK rarefaction, the Chao1 estimator, and Recon v2.1 estimates of unobserved clonotypes. OLGA was used to compute generation probabilities for all TCRbeta clonotypes that the gDNA method yielded from a few donors. The source is immuneACCESS, and TCRdb retained only in-frame sequences with V and J called. Part of the clones is not carried over; for the studies checked, unresolved V genes explain less than half of this, and the remainder is unexplained. The V and J calls and clone size are taken from that table; D and trimming were inferred from the DNA. The sample profile shows around 690,000 clones; 90% of them were found once. The top ten constitute less than 40% of the sample.

The sequenced sample was memory CD8+ T cells from PBMCs. The sample's cell subset or site label, in plain terms: CD45RO+ cells pooled with CCR7-negative TemRA cells. Here the chain combines TRBV11-2 and TRBJ2-2; 9 middle bases align to TRBD1. The sequence derives from a man in his late teens or twenties in good health. Some clones in this sample may be carry-over from other donors' samples. The CDR3 region: CASSSRDRVATGELFF. The bases read TGTGCCAGCAGCTCTCGGGACAGGGTGGCGACCGGGGAGCTGTTTTTT.